This T cell receptor beta chain emerged from a study of cytomegalovirus exposure and HLA in healthy donors. Both 60 Vbeta primers and 13 Jbeta primers went into the PCR. The assay was immunoSEQ multiplex PCR, and TCRdb's table has in-frame clones only and misses some. This table holds 150,000 or so clones, 70% to 90% found once. Only one count was recorded for this clone. The germline gene is not matched at one end of the junction; a read error may be the cause. Source material: PBMCs. This receptor was obtained from a man aged 50 to 60 in good health and CMV-seronegative.

This chain's CDR3 is CASSQGRQGGNF. In DNA form, the CDR3 reads TGTGCCAGCAGCCAAGGTCGACAGGGGGGAAACTTC. The chain recombines TRBV14 with TRBJ2-7; 9 bases align to TRBD1. In germline, CDR1 is SGHDN, CDR2 FVKESK. The CDR3 covers 12 residues.